The T cell receptor beta chain described here comes from a study of OX40 agonist ivuxolimab in advanced cancers. The wider study: Cohort: roughly 80% men, mean age around 60, aged about 20 to 90. Regarding the study as a whole: Some patients who did not respond also had low normalized T-cell clonal expansion.

The germline gives CDR1 SGHAT, CDR2 FQNNGV. Trimming took 3 bases from V and 1 from J, leaving 13 bases between them. The CDR3 is 15 amino acids. Sequencing used immunoSEQ multiplex PCR; TCRdb keeps in-frame clones, though not all of them. The sample yields 14,000 or so clones, 70% to 85% seen once. Regarding this clone: Its antigen is undetermined.

The receptor comes from an adult with an advanced solid tumor such as melanoma, head and neck, liver or kidney cancer. This chain links TRBV11-2 with TRBJ2-7, with a possible D match to TRBD1 (5 bases). Sequencing used CD4+ or CD8+ T cells sorted from blood, obtained in a trial of the OX40 agonist ivuxolimab. CDR3 coding DNA: TGTGCCAGCAGCTTCTGGACAAAGAAGTCCTACGAGCAGTACTTC. The encoded protein is CASSFWTKKSYEQYF.